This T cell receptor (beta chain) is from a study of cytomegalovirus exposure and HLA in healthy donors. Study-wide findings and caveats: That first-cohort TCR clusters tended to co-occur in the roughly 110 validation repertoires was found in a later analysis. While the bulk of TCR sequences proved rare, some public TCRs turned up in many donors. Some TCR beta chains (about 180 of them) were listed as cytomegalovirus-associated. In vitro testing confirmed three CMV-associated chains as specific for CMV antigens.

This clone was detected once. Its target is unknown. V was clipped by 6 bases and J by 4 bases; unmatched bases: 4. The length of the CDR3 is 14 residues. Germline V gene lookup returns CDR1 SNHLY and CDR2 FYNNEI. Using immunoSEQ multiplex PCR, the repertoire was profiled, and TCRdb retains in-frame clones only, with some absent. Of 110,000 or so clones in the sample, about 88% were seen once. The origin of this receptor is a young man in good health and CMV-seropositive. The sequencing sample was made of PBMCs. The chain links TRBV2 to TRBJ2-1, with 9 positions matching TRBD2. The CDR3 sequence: CASSIAGVYNEQFF. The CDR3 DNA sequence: TGTGCCAGCAGCATAGCGGGGGTTTACAATGAGCAGTTCTTC.